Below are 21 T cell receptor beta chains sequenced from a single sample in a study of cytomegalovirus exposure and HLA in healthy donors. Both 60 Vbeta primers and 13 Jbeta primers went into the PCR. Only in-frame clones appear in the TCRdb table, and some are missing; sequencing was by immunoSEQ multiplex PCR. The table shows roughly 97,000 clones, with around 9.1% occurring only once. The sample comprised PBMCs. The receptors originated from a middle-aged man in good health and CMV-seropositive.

This CDR3 reads CASSDYWTGREAFF. In DNA form, the CDR3 reads TGTGCCAGCAGTGACTACTGGACAGGCCGTGAAGCTTTCTTT. The J gene is TRBJ1-1, the V gene TRBV6-4, with 7 positions matching TRBD1. Germline CDR1 and CDR2: MRHNA and SNTAGT. The CDR3 spans 14 residues. The ends lost 1 base at V and 7 bases at J; junction bases unmatched: 6.

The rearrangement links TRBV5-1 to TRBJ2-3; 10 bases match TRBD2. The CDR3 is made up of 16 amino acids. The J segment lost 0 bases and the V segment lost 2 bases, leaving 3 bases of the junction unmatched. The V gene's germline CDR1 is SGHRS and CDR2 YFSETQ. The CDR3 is CASSFLLAGSTDTQYF. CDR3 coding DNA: TGCGCCAGCAGCTTTTTACTAGCGGGAAGCACAGATACGCAGTATTTT. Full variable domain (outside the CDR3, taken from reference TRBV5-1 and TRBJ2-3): KAGVTQTPRYLIKTRGQQVTLSCSPISGHRSVSWYQQTPGQGLQFLFEYFSETQRNKGNFPGRFSGRQFSNSRSEMNVSTLELGDSALYLCASSFLLAGSTDTQYFGPGTRLTVL.

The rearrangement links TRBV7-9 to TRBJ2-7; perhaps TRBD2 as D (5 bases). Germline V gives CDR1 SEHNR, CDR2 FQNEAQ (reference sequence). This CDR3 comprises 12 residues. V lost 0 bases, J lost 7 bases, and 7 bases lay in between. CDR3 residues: CASSLASGEQYF. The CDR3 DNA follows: TGTGCCAGCAGCTTAGCGTCGGGGGAGCAGTACTTC.

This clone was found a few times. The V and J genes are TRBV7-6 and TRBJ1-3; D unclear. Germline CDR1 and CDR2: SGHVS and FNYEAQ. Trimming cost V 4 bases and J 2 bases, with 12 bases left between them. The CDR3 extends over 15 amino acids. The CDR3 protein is CASSSANGAGNTIYF. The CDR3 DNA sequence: TGTGCCAGCAGCTCCGCTAACGGAGCTGGAAACACCATATATTTT.

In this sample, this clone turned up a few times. In DNA, the CDR3 is TGTGCCAGCACCATAGGAGCGGGAGGGCCCTCCTACAATGAGCAGTTCTTC. This gives the protein CASTIGAGGPSYNEQFF. The chain has TRBV7-2 and TRBJ2-1, with 10 bases matching TRBD2. Germline CDR1 and CDR2: SGHTA and FQGNSA. V gave up 7 bases and J gave up 0 bases; unmatched junction bases: 9. This CDR3 is 17 amino acids long.

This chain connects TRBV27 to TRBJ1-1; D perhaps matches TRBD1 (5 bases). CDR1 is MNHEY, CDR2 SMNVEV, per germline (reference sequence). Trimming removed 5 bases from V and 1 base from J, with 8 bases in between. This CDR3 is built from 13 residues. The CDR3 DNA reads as TGTGCCAGCAGTCTCGGACAGAACACTGAAGCTTTCTTT. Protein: CASSLGQNTEAFF.

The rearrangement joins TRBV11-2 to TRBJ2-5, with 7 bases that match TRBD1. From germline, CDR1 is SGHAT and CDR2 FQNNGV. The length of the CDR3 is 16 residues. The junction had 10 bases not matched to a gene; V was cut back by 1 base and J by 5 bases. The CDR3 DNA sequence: TGTGCCAGCAGCTTAGCGGGACAGATAGGGGAGGAGACCCAGTACTTC. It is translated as CASSLAGQIGEETQYF. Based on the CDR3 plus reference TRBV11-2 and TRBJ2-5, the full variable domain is EAGVAQSPRYKIIEKRQSVAFWCNPISGHATLYWYQQILGQGPKLLIQFQNNGVVDDSQLPKDRFSAERLKGVDSTLKIQPAKLEDSAVYLCASSLAGQIGEETQYFGPGTRLLVL.

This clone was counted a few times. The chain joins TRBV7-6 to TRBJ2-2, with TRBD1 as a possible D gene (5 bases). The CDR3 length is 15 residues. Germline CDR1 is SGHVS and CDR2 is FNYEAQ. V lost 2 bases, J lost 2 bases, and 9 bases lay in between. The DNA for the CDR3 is TGTGCCAGCAGCTTAAGGGGCGGCAACACCGGGGAGCTGTTTTTT. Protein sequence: CASSLRGGNTGELFF. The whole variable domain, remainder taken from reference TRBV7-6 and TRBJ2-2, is GAGVSQSPRYKVTKRGQDVALRCDPISGHVSLYWYRQALGQGPEFLTYFNYEAQQDKSGLPNDRFSAERPEGSISTLTIQRTEQRDSAMYRCASSLRGGNTGELFFGEGSRLTVL.

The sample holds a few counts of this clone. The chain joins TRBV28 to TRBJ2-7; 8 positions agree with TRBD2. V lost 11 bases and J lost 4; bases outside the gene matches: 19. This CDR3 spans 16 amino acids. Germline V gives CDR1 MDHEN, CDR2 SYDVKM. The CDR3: CASGGGTSAGFYEQYF. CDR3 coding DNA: TGTGCCTCCGGAGGAGGGACTAGTGCGGGGTTTTACGAGCAGTACTTC.

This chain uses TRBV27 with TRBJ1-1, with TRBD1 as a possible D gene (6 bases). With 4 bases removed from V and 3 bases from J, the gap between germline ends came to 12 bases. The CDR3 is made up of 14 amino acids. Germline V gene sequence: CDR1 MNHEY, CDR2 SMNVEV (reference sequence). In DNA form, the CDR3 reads TGTGCCAGCAGTTACAGGGTTGTGGACACTGAAGCTTTCTTT. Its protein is CASSYRVVDTEAFF.

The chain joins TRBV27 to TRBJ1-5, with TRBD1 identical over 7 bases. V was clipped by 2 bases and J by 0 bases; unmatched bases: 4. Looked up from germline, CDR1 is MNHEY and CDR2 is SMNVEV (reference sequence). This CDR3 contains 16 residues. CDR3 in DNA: TGTGCCAGCAGTTTAGGACAGGATTATAGCAATCAGCCCCAGCATTTT. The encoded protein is CASSLGQDYSNQPQHF.

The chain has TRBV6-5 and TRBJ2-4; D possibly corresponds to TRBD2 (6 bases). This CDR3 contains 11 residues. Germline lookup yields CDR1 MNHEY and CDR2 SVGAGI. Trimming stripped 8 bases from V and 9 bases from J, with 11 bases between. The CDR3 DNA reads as TGTGCCAGCGGAGCGGGTTCCATTCAGTACTTC. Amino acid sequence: CASGAGSIQYF.

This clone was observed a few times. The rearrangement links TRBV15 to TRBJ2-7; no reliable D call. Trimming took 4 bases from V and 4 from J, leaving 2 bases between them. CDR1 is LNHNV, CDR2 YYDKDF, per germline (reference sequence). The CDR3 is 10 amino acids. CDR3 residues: CATSTYEQYF. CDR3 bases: TGTGCCACCAGCACTTACGAGCAGTACTTC.

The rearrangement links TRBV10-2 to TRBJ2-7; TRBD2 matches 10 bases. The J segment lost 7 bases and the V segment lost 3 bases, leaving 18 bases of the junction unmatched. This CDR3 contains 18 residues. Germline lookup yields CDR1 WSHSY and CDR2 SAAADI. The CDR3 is CASSDHTPLAGVSGEQYF. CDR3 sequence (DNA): TGCGCCAGCAGTGATCATACCCCGCTAGCGGGAGTATCGGGTGAGCAGTACTTC.

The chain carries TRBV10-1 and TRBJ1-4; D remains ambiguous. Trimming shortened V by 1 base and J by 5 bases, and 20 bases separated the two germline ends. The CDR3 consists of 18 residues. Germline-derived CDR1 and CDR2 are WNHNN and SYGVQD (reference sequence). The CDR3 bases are TGCGCCAGCAGTGAGTATAGAGGGATTGGGTTAGGGAATGAAAAACTGTTTTTT. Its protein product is CASSEYRGIGLGNEKLFF.

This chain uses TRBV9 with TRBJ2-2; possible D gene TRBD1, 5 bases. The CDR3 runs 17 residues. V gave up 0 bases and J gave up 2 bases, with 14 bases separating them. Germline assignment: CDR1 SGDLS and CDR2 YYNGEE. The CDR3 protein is CASSVALTEENTGELFF. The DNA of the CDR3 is TGTGCCAGCAGCGTAGCTCTGACAGAGGAAAACACCGGGGAGCTGTTTTTT.

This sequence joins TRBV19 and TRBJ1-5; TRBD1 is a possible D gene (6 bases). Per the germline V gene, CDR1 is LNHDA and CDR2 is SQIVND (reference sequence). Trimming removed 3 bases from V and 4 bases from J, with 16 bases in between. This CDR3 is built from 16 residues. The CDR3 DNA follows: TGTGCCAGTAGTATTCGAACAGGGAATTGGAATCAGCCCCAGCATTTT. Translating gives CASSIRTGNWNQPQHF.

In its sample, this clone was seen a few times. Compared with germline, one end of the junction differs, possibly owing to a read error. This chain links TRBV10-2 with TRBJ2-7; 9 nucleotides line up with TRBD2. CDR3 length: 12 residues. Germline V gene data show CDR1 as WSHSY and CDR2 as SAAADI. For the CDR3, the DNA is TGCGCCAGCAGTGAGTCGAGCGGGAGGACAAACTTC. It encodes CASSESSGRTNF.

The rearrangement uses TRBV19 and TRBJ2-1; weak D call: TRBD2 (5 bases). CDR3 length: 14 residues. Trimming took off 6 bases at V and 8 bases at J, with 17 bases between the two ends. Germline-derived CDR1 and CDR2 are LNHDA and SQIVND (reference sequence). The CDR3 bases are TGTGCCAGTAGAGAGAGGTTCGGGGTGGATGAGCAGTTCTTC. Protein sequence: CASRERFGVDEQFF.

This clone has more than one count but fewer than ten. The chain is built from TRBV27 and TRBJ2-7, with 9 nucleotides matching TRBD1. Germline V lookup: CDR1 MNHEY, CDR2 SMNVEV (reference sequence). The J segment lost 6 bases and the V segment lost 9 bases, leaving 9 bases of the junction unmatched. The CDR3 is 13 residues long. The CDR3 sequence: CASSGTGFSEQYF. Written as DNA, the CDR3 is TGTGCCAGTTCGGGGACAGGGTTCAGCGAGCAGTACTTC.

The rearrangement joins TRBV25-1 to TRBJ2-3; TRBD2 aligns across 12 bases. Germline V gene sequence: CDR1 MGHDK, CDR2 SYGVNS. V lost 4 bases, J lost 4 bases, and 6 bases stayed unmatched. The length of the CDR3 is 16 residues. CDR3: CASSALAGGGADTQYF. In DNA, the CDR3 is TGTGCCAGCAGTGCCCTAGCGGGAGGGGGTGCAGATACGCAGTATTTT.